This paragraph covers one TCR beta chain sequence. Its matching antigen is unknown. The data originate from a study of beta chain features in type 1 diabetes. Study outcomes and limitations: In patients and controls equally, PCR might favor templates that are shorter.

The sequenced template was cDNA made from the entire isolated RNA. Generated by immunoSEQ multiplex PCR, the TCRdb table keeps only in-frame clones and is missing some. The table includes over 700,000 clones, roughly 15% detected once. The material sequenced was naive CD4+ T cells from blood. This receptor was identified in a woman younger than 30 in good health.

The CDR3 is CASRTSGSAKNIQYF. The CDR3, as DNA: TGTGCCAGCCGAACTAGCGGGAGTGCCAAAAACATTCAGTACTTC. V usage is TRBV28 and J usage is TRBJ2-4; 11 bases fit TRBD2. The CDR3 totals 15 residues. The germline CDR1 and CDR2 sequences are MDHEN and SYDVKM. The junction had 4 bases not matched to a gene; V was cut back by 8 bases and J by 1 base. The full variable domain, completed using reference TRBV28 and TRBJ2-4, is DVKVTQSSRYLVKRTGEKVFLECVQDMDHENMFWYRQDPGLGLRLIYFSYDVKMKEKGDIPEGYSVSREKKERFSLILESASTNQTSMYLCASRTSGSAKNIQYFGAGTRLSVL.